These 22 T cell receptor beta chains were all obtained from the same sample, sequenced in a study of T cell responses to AZD1222 COVID-19 vaccine. This table comes from immunoSEQ multiplex PCR, and its TCRdb copy is limited to in-frame clones, with some not included. The sample consists of about 130,000 clones, 90% to 95% of them appearing once. The material was peripheral blood, obtained on day 0 of AZD1222 vaccination. The receptors were gathered from an adult in good health.

The chain has TRBV21-1 and TRBJ1-2. TRBV21-1 is classified as a pseudogene. This CDR3 spans 16 amino acids. The CDR3 DNA follows: TGTGCCAGCAGCAAAGATGGAAGTGCGAAGGCGGGTGGCTACACCTTC. It translates to CASSKDGSAKAGGYTF.

The rearrangement joins TRBV19 to TRBJ1-3; tentatively, D is TRBD1 (6 bases). Germline CDR1 and CDR2: LNHDA and SQIVND (reference sequence). Deletions cut 7 bases from V and 4 bases from J, with 14 bases between. This CDR3 is built from 14 residues. DNA of the CDR3: TGTGCCAGTAATCTTGGGACAATGGGAAACACCATATATTTT. It codes for CASNLGTMGNTIYF.

The chain links TRBV10-3 to TRBJ2-7, with a tentative D call TRBD2 (5 bases). Germline CDR1 reads ENHRY; CDR2 reads SYGVKD. CDR3 length: 12 residues. V shed 4 bases and J shed 3 bases, with 7 bases lying between them. The CDR3: CAISGTDYEQYF. The CDR3 DNA sequence: TGTGCCATCAGTGGGACTGACTACGAGCAGTACTTC.

The CDR3 is CASREQGSNEQFF. The CDR3 nucleotides are TGCGCCAGCAGGGAGCAGGGTTCCAATGAGCAGTTCTTC. The rearrangement uses TRBV10-2 and TRBJ2-1; D is perhaps TRBD1 (5 bases). This CDR3 comprises 13 residues. Trimming took off 6 bases at V and 6 bases at J, with 12 bases between the two ends. CDR1 WSHSY and CDR2 SAAADI come from the germline V gene.

The chain uses TRBV28 and TRBJ2-1, with 12 bases aligning to TRBD2. The CDR3 has 17 residues. Germline CDR1 MDHEN, CDR2 SYDVKM. J was trimmed by 6 bases and V by 2 bases; bases with no gene match: 8. Written as DNA, the CDR3 is TGTGCCAGCAGTTTACGGACTAGCGGGGCGGTCGTCAATGAGCAGTTCTTC. Amino acid sequence: CASSLRTSGAVVNEQFF.

This chain joins TRBV5-6 and TRBJ2-7; possible D gene TRBD2, 6 bases. Germline V gene sequence: CDR1 SGHDT, CDR2 YYEEEE. This CDR3 spans 14 amino acids. Trimming left V 4 bases short and J 3 bases short, with 14 bases between. The CDR3 is CASSGSSTSYEQYF. CDR3 nucleotides: TGTGCCAGCAGCGGATCCTCGACTAGCTACGAGCAGTACTTC.

V and J are TRBV15 and TRBJ2-2, with unresolved D. This CDR3 spans 16 amino acids. The V and J ends lost 1 base and 4 bases respectively, with 13 bases between them. The germline V gene encodes CDR1 LNHNV and CDR2 YYDKDF (reference sequence). CDR3 residues: CATSRGSHPGTGELFF. The CDR3 DNA reads TGTGCCACCAGCAGAGGGTCCCACCCCGGCACCGGGGAGCTGTTTTTT. The complete variable domain, with remaining parts taken from reference TRBV15 and TRBJ2-2, reads DAMVIQNPRYQVTQFGKPVTLSCSQTLNHNVMYWYQQKSSQAPKLLFHYYDKDFNNEADTPDNFQSRRPNTSFCFLDIRSPGLGDTAMYLCATSRGSHPGTGELFFGEGSRLTVL.

V and J are TRBV19 and TRBJ1-5; unclear D gene. Germline CDR1 LNHDA, CDR2 SQIVND (reference sequence). The V gene lost 4 bases and the J gene lost 4 bases, with 8 bases spanning the gap. The length of the CDR3 is 13 residues. CDR3 loop: CASSTSGNQPQHF. The CDR3 bases are TGTGCCAGTAGTACCTCGGGGAATCAGCCCCAGCATTTT.

This chain connects TRBV19 to TRBJ2-1, with D perhaps TRBD1 (5 bases). Trimming removed 3 bases from V and 8 bases from J, with 17 bases in between. The CDR3 loop spans 15 amino acids. Per the germline V gene, CDR1 is LNHDA and CDR2 is SQIVND (reference sequence). The CDR3 reads CASSIVAGKIYEQFF. CDR3 DNA sequence: TGTGCCAGTAGTATTGTGGCAGGGAAGATCTATGAGCAGTTCTTC.

V is TRBV28 and J is TRBJ2-2, with 10 positions matching TRBD2. After removal of 5 bases from V and 7 bases from J, the junction contained 13 bases not matched to a gene. CDR3 length equals 17 residues. CDR1 MDHEN and CDR2 SYDVKM come from the germline V gene. In DNA form, the CDR3 reads TGTGCCAGCAGTCGGCTAGCGGGAGTGGGGAAAAACGGGGAGCTGTTTTTT. Translated, it gives CASSRLAGVGKNGELFF.

The chain is built from TRBV30 and TRBJ1-5; possibly TRBD1 for D (5 bases). The germline V and J ends were trimmed by 3 bases and 1 base, with 16 bases remaining between them. The CDR3 spans 16 residues. CDR1 is GTSNPN and CDR2 is SVGIG in the germline V gene (reference sequence). CDR3: CAWSRRSGPSNQPQHF. The CDR3 DNA follows: TGTGCCTGGAGCCGCAGATCGGGACCCAGCAATCAGCCCCAGCATTTT.

V usage is TRBV28 and J usage is TRBJ1-2; weak D call: TRBD1 (6 bases). CDR1 MDHEN and CDR2 SYDVKM come from the germline V gene. The CDR3 extends over 17 amino acids. V lost 5 bases and J lost 2, with 21 bases in between. CDR3 DNA sequence: TGTGCCAGCAGTCCCCGTTTGGGGGCATCATCGAACTATGGCTACACCTTC. This encodes CASSPRLGASSNYGYTF.

The V and J genes are TRBV5-1 and TRBJ1-1; D not resolved. Germline lookup yields CDR1 SGHRS and CDR2 YFSETQ. V was pared by 5 bases and J by 0 bases, with 8 bases between. The CDR3 runs to 13 residues. CDR3 in amino acids: CASRGKMNTEAFF. The CDR3 nucleotides read TGCGCCAGCAGGGGGAAAATGAACACTGAAGCTTTCTTT.

The V and J genes are TRBV5-1 and TRBJ2-7, with 7 bases matching TRBD2. Losses at the gene ends were 2 bases for V and 3 bases for J; bases not matched to a gene: 14. The germline V gene has CDR1 SGHRS and CDR2 YFSETQ. The CDR3 is 17 amino acids. CDR3 protein: CASSFGLVGVSRYEQYF. The CDR3 bases are TGCGCCAGCAGCTTCGGACTAGTGGGTGTTTCCCGCTACGAGCAGTACTTC.

The V and J genes are TRBV5-6 and TRBJ1-2; maybe TRBD1 (5 bases). In germline, CDR1 is SGHDT, CDR2 YYEEEE. V was cut by 2 bases and J by 2 bases, with 7 bases left in between. There are 13 residues in the CDR3. CDR3 in DNA: TGTGCCAGCAGCTTCGGGGGAAACTATGGCTACACCTTC. The encoded protein is CASSFGGNYGYTF.

The chain joins TRBV15 to TRBJ2-1; no definite D call. The V and J ends lost 0 bases and 9 bases respectively, with 6 bases between them. Germline V gives CDR1 LNHNV, CDR2 YYDKDF (reference sequence). The CDR3 length is 12 residues. DNA for the CDR3: TGTGCCACCAGCAGAGAGGGCAGTGAGCAGTTCTTC. Translating gives CATSREGSEQFF.

The J gene is TRBJ2-1, the V gene TRBV5-4; 7 positions agree with TRBD2. Trimming took 4 bases from V and 8 from J; bases not matched to a gene: 9. The germline V gene has CDR1 SGHNT and CDR2 YYREEE (reference sequence). This CDR3 is built from 14 residues. The chain's CDR3 is CASSPGGGRDEQFF. Written as DNA, the CDR3 is TGTGCCAGCAGCCCGGGGGGAGGGAGGGATGAGCAGTTCTTC. The full variable domain, rest sourced from reference TRBV5-4 and TRBJ2-1, is ETGVTQSPTHLIKTRGQQVTLRCSSQSGHNTVSWYQQALGQGPQFIFQYYREEENGRGNFPPRFSGLQFPNYSSELNVNALELDDSALYLCASSPGGGRDEQFFGPGTRLTVL.

J is TRBJ2-7 and V is TRBV6-5, with 7 bases lining up with TRBD1. Germline lookup yields CDR1 MNHEY and CDR2 SVGAGI. The ends lost 7 bases at V and 2 bases at J; junction bases unmatched: 8. The CDR3 is 14 amino acids. CDR3 coding DNA: TGTGCCAGCATTCAGGGGGTTCCTCCCTACGAGCAGTACTTC. This codes for CASIQGVPPYEQYF.

The gene calls are TRBV19 and TRBJ1-2; D not resolved. The V end lost 9 bases, the J end lost 2 bases, and 7 bases lay between the germline ends. Germline V CDR1 and CDR2: LNHDA, SQIVND (reference sequence). The CDR3 is 11 amino acids. The CDR3 protein is CASARNYGYTF. CDR3 sequence (DNA): TGTGCCAGCGCAAGGAACTATGGCTACACCTTC.

This chain uses TRBV28 with TRBJ1-2; TRBD1 might be the D (5 bases). The V end was cut by 10 bases, the J end by 7 bases, with 10 bases between. This CDR3 is 10 amino acids long. Per germline, CDR1 MDHEN and CDR2 SYDVKM. DNA of the CDR3: TGTGCCATCCTGGACACTGGCTACACCTTC. Its protein is CAILDTGYTF.

V and J are TRBV7-9 and TRBJ2-1, with 9 bases fitting TRBD2. The germline CDR1 and CDR2 sequences are SEHNR and FQNEAQ (reference sequence). V lost 2 bases and J lost 6; bases outside the gene matches: 5. This CDR3 is 15 amino acids long. This CDR3 reads CASSLQLAGLNEQFF. In nucleotides, the CDR3 is TGTGCCAGCAGCTTACAACTAGCGGGCCTCAATGAGCAGTTCTTC.

The V call is TRBV3-1 (or the pseudogene TRBV3-2), the J call TRBJ1-5, with D hard to call. V was clipped by 4 bases and J by 1 base, with 8 bases between them. CDR1 and CDR2 from the germline V gene are LGHDT and YNNKEL (reference sequence). The CDR3 loop spans 14 amino acids. The CDR3, as DNA: TGTGCCAGCAGCCGACACGACAGCAATCAGCCCCAGCATTTT. This codes for CASSRHDSNQPQHF.